A selection of T cell receptor beta chains follows, all from one sample in a study. TCRdb re-derived calls from the reads in MiXCR, one entry per CDR3 protein. The sample holds around 5,300 distinct CDR3 sequences, 9.5% to 10% seen once. Source material: CD4+ T cells from synovial fluid. The origin of the receptors is a human donor with rheumatoid arthritis. Each CDR3 is given with its conserved first and last residue. The D gene is left open where the match is weak. For some rows the clone size is stated as once, few or many, or as a class when expanded; others skip it.

DNA: TGTGCCAGCAGCTCCCGGGGGACTAGCGGGATAGCAGATACGCAGTATTTT
CDR3: CASSSRGTSGIADTQYF
D: TRBD2
V: TRBV3-1
size: many
J: TRBJ2-3

DNA: TGTGCCACCGGGGGCCGCAACCCTAACTCTGGAAACACCATATATTTT
CDR3: CATGGRNPNSGNTIYF
D: -
V: TRBV10-3
size: -
J: TRBJ1-3

DNA: TGTGCCAGCAGTAAGGACGTAGCCCGACCTGAAGCTTTCTTT
CDR3: CASSKDVARPEAFF
D: -
V: TRBV27
size: medium-sized
J: TRBJ1-1

DNA: TGTGCCAGCTCACCGGGAGACAGGGGGATCAACACTGAAGCTTTCTTT
CDR3: CASSPGDRGINTEAFF
D: TRBD1
V: TRBV18
size: many
J: TRBJ1-1

DNA: TGTGCCTGGAAACGACCGGGACTAGCGGCACTCAATGAGCAGTTCTTC
CDR3: CAWKRPGLAALNEQFF
D: TRBD2
V: TRBV30
size: -
J: TRBJ2-1

DNA: TGCGCCAGCAGCTTGGGGAACACAGATACGCAGTATTTT
CDR3: CASSLGNTDTQYF
D: -
V: TRBV5-1
size: many
J: TRBJ2-3

DNA: TGTGCCAGTGAAGTAGGGGAAAAACTGTTTTTT
CDR3: CASEVGEKLFF
D: -
V: TRBV6-1
size: many
J: TRBJ1-4

DNA: TGTGCCAGCAGCTTAGTCGAAAATGAAGCTTTCTTT
CDR3: CASSLVENEAFF
D: -
V: TRBV11-3
size: medium-sized
J: TRBJ1-1

DNA: TGTGCCAGCAGCACTCAGAGTAGCGAGCAGTTCTTC
CDR3: CASSTQSSEQFF
D: -
V: TRBV11-2
size: medium-sized
J: TRBJ2-1

DNA: TGTGCCAGCTCACCAAGGGACCTCAGAATTGAGGGAACTGAAGCTTTCTTT
CDR3: CASSPRDLRIEGTEAFF
D: -
V: TRBV18
size: many
J: TRBJ1-1

DNA: TGTGCCAGTAGTATAGGAGTGAGAGGGGAGCAGTTCTTC
CDR3: CASSIGVRGEQFF
D: -
V: TRBV19
size: medium-sized
J: TRBJ2-1

DNA: TGTGCCAGCAGCTTAGCCAGCAGCCTCTCCTACGAGCAGTACTTC
CDR3: CASSLASSLSYEQYF
D: -
V: TRBV7-2
size: many
J: TRBJ2-7

DNA: TGTGCCAGCAGCTTAGTTGGGATGTCGGCAGATACGCAGTATTTT
CDR3: CASSLVGMSADTQYF
D: -
V: TRBV7-2
size: large
J: TRBJ2-3

DNA: TGCAGTGCTAGGCCCCCGAGGGGACAAACTGAAGCTTTCTTT
CDR3: CSARPPRGQTEAFF
D: -
V: TRBV20-1
size: few
J: TRBJ1-1

DNA: TGTGCCAGCAGCCCACTAGCGGGAGAGGTCGGGGAGCTGTTTTTT
CDR3: CASSPLAGEVGELFF
D: TRBD2
V: TRBV7-3
size: medium-sized
J: TRBJ2-2

DNA: TGTGCCAGTAGTATTCGATCAAACACCGGGGAGCTGTTTTTT
CDR3: CASSIRSNTGELFF
D: -
V: TRBV19
size: -
J: TRBJ2-2

DNA: TGTGCCAGCAGTTCCAATTACTATGGCTACACCTTC
CDR3: CASSSNYYGYTF
D: -
V: TRBV28
size: -
J: TRBJ1-2

DNA: TGTGCCAGCAGCCAATCTCCCGACCAGCCCCAGCATTTT
CDR3: CASSQSPDQPQHF
D: -
V: TRBV3-1
size: large
J: TRBJ1-5

DNA: TGTGCCAGCAGCTTAACTCAGACTAGCGGTTCCTACGAGCAGTACTTC
CDR3: CASSLTQTSGSYEQYF
D: TRBD2
V: TRBV11-2
size: many
J: TRBJ2-7

DNA: TGTGCCAGCAGTTTGCAGGGGGGTTCCGGTGAGCAGTTCTTC
CDR3: CASSLQGGSGEQFF
D: -
V: TRBV28
size: many
J: TRBJ2-1

DNA: TGTGCCAGCAGTGGGACTAGCGGATACCAAGAGACCCAGTACTTC
CDR3: CASSGTSGYQETQYF
D: TRBD2
V: TRBV12-3/TRBV12-4
size: -
J: TRBJ2-5

DNA: TGCAGTGCTTATCCGGCGGGGTTGAACACCGGGGAGCTGTTTTTT
CDR3: CSAYPAGLNTGELFF
D: -
V: TRBV20-1
size: many
J: TRBJ2-2

DNA: TGTGCCAGCTCACCTAACGGACCTAGCTCTGGAAACACCATATATTTT
CDR3: CASSPNGPSSGNTIYF
D: -
V: TRBV18
size: few
J: TRBJ1-3

DNA: TGTGCCAGCTCAAGTAGGACGGGATCCTACGAGCAGTACTTC
CDR3: CASSSRTGSYEQYF
D: -
V: TRBV18
size: -
J: TRBJ2-7

DNA: TGTGCCATCAGTCCGGGACTGGGGGCCTACAATGAGCAGTTCTTC
CDR3: CAISPGLGAYNEQFF
D: -
V: TRBV10-3
size: -
J: TRBJ2-1

DNA: TGTGCCAGCAGTTACTTAACTAGCGCCCTATCCTACAATGAGCAGTTCTTC
CDR3: CASSYLTSALSYNEQFF
D: TRBD2
V: TRBV6-5
size: medium-sized
J: TRBJ2-1

DNA: TGTGCCACCAGTGATTTGGACAGGGGTGAGGACTATGGCTACACCTTC
CDR3: CATSDLDRGEDYGYTF
D: TRBD1
V: TRBV24-1
size: medium-sized
J: TRBJ1-2

DNA: TGTGCCATCGGACAGGGTGAGGGAAAACTGTTTTTT
CDR3: CAIGQGEGKLFF
D: TRBD1
V: TRBV10-3
size: medium-sized
J: TRBJ1-4

DNA: TGTGCCAGCAGCCTAACTACAGGGGGCCCAGATACGCAGTATTTT
CDR3: CASSLTTGGPDTQYF
D: TRBD1
V: TRBV5-8
size: many
J: TRBJ2-3

DNA: TGTGCCATCACGCAGGGCGGAAACACCATATATTTT
CDR3: CAITQGGNTIYF
D: -
V: TRBV10-3
size: medium-sized
J: TRBJ1-3

DNA: TGTGCCAGCACCCAAGGTACCGCTGTCCAGCCCCAGCATTTT
CDR3: CASTQGTAVQPQHF
D: -
V: TRBV6-1
size: many
J: TRBJ1-5

DNA: TGTGCCAGCTCACTCGGACAGGGGGAAGGAAACACCATATATTTT
CDR3: CASSLGQGEGNTIYF
D: TRBD1
V: TRBV18
size: -
J: TRBJ1-3

DNA: TGTGCCAGCAGCCAAGCGCGGAGCATTTCGCCCCTCCACTTT
CDR3: CASSQARSISPLHF
D: -
V: TRBV3-1
size: many
J: TRBJ1-6

DNA: TGTGCCAGCAGCCAAGATCGGGTAGCGGAGGGCTACGAGCAGTACTTC
CDR3: CASSQDRVAEGYEQYF
D: -
V: TRBV4-2
size: many
J: TRBJ2-7

DNA: TGTGCCAGCAGCACTCTAGCGGGAGTAATCAATGAGCAGTTCTTC
CDR3: CASSTLAGVINEQFF
D: TRBD2
V: TRBV7-2
size: -
J: TRBJ2-1

DNA: TGCGCCAGCAGCCAAGACGGAGGGGGGGTTAACACCGGGGAGCTGTTTTTT
CDR3: CASSQDGGGVNTGELFF
D: -
V: TRBV4-1
size: medium-sized
J: TRBJ2-2

DNA: TGTGCCAGCAGTGTTATGGATTATCAGCCCCAGCATTTT
CDR3: CASSVMDYQPQHF
D: -
V: TRBV28
size: many
J: TRBJ1-5

DNA: TGTGCCAGCTCCTACGGGGGAGGAACGGCGCGGGATCAGCCCCAGCATTTT
CDR3: CASSYGGGTARDQPQHF
D: -
V: TRBV6-2/TRBV6-3
size: many
J: TRBJ1-5

DNA: TGTGCCAGCAGTGGACTAGCGGGGAGCACAGATACGCAGTATTTT
CDR3: CASSGLAGSTDTQYF
D: TRBD2
V: TRBV7-6
size: medium-sized
J: TRBJ2-3

DNA: TGTGCCACCAGGCGAACCAGGGGTTCAGGGTGGGGAACTGAAGCTTTCTTT
CDR3: CATRRTRGSGWGTEAFF
D: -
V: TRBV24-1
size: many
J: TRBJ1-1

DNA: TGTGCCAGCAGCTTAGACTACGGGGAGCTGTTTTTT
CDR3: CASSLDYGELFF
D: -
V: TRBV11-2
size: medium-sized
J: TRBJ2-2

DNA: TGCAGCGTCGCGGGACTAGTTACCGGGGAGCTGTTTTTT
CDR3: CSVAGLVTGELFF
D: TRBD2
V: TRBV29-1
size: medium-sized
J: TRBJ2-2

DNA: TGCAGTGCTAGAGACGGGACTACGCAAGAGACCCAGTACTTC
CDR3: CSARDGTTQETQYF
D: TRBD2
V: TRBV20-1
size: many
J: TRBJ2-5

DNA: TGTGCCAGCAGCTCAGGGGGCAGGACTGAAGCTTTCTTT
CDR3: CASSSGGRTEAFF
D: TRBD1
V: TRBV5-6
size: many
J: TRBJ1-1

DNA: TGTGCCAGCAGCGTAGGGGTAATTAACACCGGGGAGCTGTTTTTT
CDR3: CASSVGVINTGELFF
D: -
V: TRBV9
size: many
J: TRBJ2-2

DNA: TGTGCCAGCAGCCTAGCGGGGGCGAACACCGGGGAGCTGTTTTTT
CDR3: CASSLAGANTGELFF
D: TRBD2
V: TRBV28
size: medium-sized
J: TRBJ2-2

DNA: TGTGCCAGCACCGGGACAGGGAGGGGAAACACTGAAGCTTTCTTT
CDR3: CASTGTGRGNTEAFF
D: TRBD1
V: TRBV12-3/TRBV12-4
size: many
J: TRBJ1-1

DNA: TGTGCCAGCAGCGTAGCTGGACAGGTAAATACGCAGTATTTT
CDR3: CASSVAGQVNTQYF
D: TRBD1
V: TRBV9
size: few
J: TRBJ2-3

DNA: TGTGCCAGCTCAGCAGGTGGGACAGTTAACCAAGAGACCCAGTACTTC
CDR3: CASSAGGTVNQETQYF
D: TRBD1
V: TRBV18
size: -
J: TRBJ2-5

DNA: TGTGCCAGCAGCTCCGGGGTGGCGGGACAGGGGGCTGAGGAGCAGTTCTTC
CDR3: CASSSGVAGQGAEEQFF
D: TRBD1
V: TRBV7-2
size: large
J: TRBJ2-1